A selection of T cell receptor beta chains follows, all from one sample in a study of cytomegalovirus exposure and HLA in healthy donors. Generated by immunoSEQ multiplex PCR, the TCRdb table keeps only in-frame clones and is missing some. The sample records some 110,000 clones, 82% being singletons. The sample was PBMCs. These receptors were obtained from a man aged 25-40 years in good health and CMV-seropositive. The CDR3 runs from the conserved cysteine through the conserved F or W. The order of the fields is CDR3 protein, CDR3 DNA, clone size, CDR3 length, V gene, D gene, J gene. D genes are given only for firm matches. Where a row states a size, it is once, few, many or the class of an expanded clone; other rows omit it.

CASSLGLAGVTQYF	TGTGCCAGCAGCCTGGGACTAGCGGGAGTAACGCAGTATTTT	.	14	TRBV5-6	TRBD2	TRBJ2-3
CASSVGGGFGYTF	TGTGCCAGCAGCGTCGGGGGGGGCTTTGGCTACACCTTC	.	13	TRBV2	.	TRBJ1-2
CSAGFESTEAFF	TGCAGCGCGGGTTTTGAGAGCACTGAAGCTTTCTTT	.	12	TRBV29-1	.	TRBJ1-1
CASRLPRVRDRAPTDTQYF	TGTGCAAGTCGCTTACCGCGGGTGAGGGACAGGGCCCCCACAGATACGCAGTATTTT	.	19	TRBV12-2	.	TRBJ2-3
CASSQGVATNEKLFF	TGTGCCAGTAGTCAAGGGGTCGCAACTAATGAAAAACTGTTTTTT	once	15	TRBV19	.	TRBJ1-4
CASSWGTGLDTQYF	TGTGCCAGCAGCTGGGGGACAGGGCTGGATACGCAGTATTTT	.	14	TRBV5-6	TRBD1	TRBJ2-3
CASSYEGAKHFYEQYF	TGTGCCAGCAGCTATGAGGGGGCGAAACATTTCTACGAGCAGTACTTC	.	16	TRBV7-9	TRBD1	TRBJ2-7
CASSLDRGELFF	TGTGCCAGCAGCTTGGATAGAGGGGAGCTGTTTTTT	.	12	TRBV5-4	.	TRBJ2-2
CASTRGHQTGVYGYTF	TGTGCCAGCACTAGGGGGCATCAGACAGGAGTATATGGCTACACCTTC	.	16	TRBV6-4	TRBD1	TRBJ1-2
CASRQGSTDTQYF	TGTGCCAGCAGACAGGGTAGCACAGATACGCAGTATTTT	.	13	TRBV6-1	.	TRBJ2-3
CASSLDGGHGNTIYF	TGTGCCAGCAGCTTAGATGGGGGCCATGGAAACACCATATATTTT	.	15	TRBV7-9	.	TRBJ1-3
CASSLTGSYGYTF	TGTGCCAGCAGCCTCACAGGGTCCTATGGCTACACCTTC	.	13	TRBV7-3	.	TRBJ1-2
CASSLGQNYEQYF	TGTGCCAGCAGCTTAGGTCAGAACTACGAGCAGTACTTC	.	13	TRBV7-9	.	TRBJ2-7
CSTLGGLGSPYNSPLHF	TGCAGCACACTGGGGGGTTTGGGAAGCCCCTATAATTCACCCCTCCACTTT	.	17	TRBV29-1	.	TRBJ1-6
CASSSQGGSGNTIYF	TGCGCCAGCAGCTCACAGGGGGGTTCTGGAAACACCATATATTTT	once	15	TRBV5-1	TRBD1	TRBJ1-3
CASSEWTSGSYEQYF	TGTGCCAGCAGTGAATGGACTAGCGGCTCCTACGAGCAGTACTTC	.	15	TRBV6-1	TRBD2	TRBJ2-7
CASYVTGTGGFCSNQPQHF	TGTGCCAGCTATGTAACCGGGACAGGGGGCTTTTGTAGCAATCAGCCCCAGCATTTT	.	19	TRBV6-4	TRBD1	TRBJ1-5
CASSTRDSTGELFF	TGTGCCAGCAGTACTCGGGACTCCACCGGGGAGCTGTTTTTT	.	14	TRBV28	.	TRBJ2-2
CASSFEHRGVGYNEQFF	TGTGCCAGCAGCTTTGAACACAGGGGAGTAGGCTACAATGAGCAGTTCTTC	few	17	TRBV7-2	TRBD1	TRBJ2-1
CASSASTGGRTGELFF	TGTGCCAGCAGCGCCTCCACAGGGGGCCGGACCGGGGAGCTGTTTTTT	.	16	TRBV13	TRBD1	TRBJ2-2
CSVKGRLNNEQFF	TGCAGCGTAAAGGGGCGACTCAACAATGAGCAGTTCTTC	few	13	TRBV29-1	.	TRBJ2-1
CASSPSLSSEQYF	TGTGCTAGCAGCCCCTCACTCTCCTCCGAGCAGTACTTC	.	13	TRBV7-2	.	TRBJ2-7
CASRPPQGGYSNQPQHF	TGTGCCAGCAGACCCCCGCAGGGGGGTTATAGCAATCAGCCCCAGCATTTT	.	17	TRBV28	TRBD1	TRBJ1-5
CASSLSFSETQYF	TGTGCCAGCAGCTTAAGTTTTAGCGAGACCCAGTACTTC	once	13	TRBV7-2	.	TRBJ2-5
CASSSSDRADSYNSPLHF	TGCGCCAGCAGCTCTTCCGACAGGGCGGACTCCTATAATTCACCCCTCCACTTT	.	18	TRBV5-1	TRBD1	TRBJ1-6
CSSLPPGQVYNEQFF	TGCAGCTCACTGCCACCGGGACAGGTTTACAATGAGCAGTTCTTC	.	15	TRBV29-1	TRBD1	TRBJ2-1
CASSFNGGQQPQHF	TGTGCCAGCAGTTTCAATGGAGGGCAACAGCCCCAGCATTTT	.	14	TRBV6-5	.	TRBJ1-5
CASSYSFRVGTDTQYF	TGTGCCAGCAGTTACTCGTTCAGGGTAGGAACAGATACGCAGTATTTT	few	16	TRBV6-5	.	TRBJ2-3